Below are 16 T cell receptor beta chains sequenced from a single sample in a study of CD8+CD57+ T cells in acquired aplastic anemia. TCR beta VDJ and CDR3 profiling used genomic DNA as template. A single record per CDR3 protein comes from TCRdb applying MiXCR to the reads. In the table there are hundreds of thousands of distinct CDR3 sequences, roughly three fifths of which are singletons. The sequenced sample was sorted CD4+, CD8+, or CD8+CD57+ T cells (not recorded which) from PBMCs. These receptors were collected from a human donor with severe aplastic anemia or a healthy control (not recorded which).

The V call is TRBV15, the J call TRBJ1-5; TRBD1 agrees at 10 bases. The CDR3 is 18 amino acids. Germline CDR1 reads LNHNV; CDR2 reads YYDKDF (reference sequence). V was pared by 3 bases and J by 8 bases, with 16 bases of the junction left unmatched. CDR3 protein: CATSSSRSGQGLNEPQHF. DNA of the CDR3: TGTGCCACCAGCAGCTCTAGGTCGGGACAGGGGTTGAATGAGCCCCAGCATTTT. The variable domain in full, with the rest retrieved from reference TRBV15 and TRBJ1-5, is DAMVIQNPRYQVTQFGKPVTLSCSQTLNHNVMYWYQQKSSQAPKLLFHYYDKDFNNEADTPDNFQSRRPNTSFCFLDIRSPGLGDTAMYLCATSSSRSGQGLNEPQHFGDGTRLSIL.

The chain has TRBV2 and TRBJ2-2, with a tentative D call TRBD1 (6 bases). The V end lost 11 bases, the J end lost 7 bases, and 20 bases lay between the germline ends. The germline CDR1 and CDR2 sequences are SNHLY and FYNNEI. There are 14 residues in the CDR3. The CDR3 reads CACLSQGNVGELFF. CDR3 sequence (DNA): TGTGCCTGTCTTTCTCAGGGGAACGTCGGGGAGCTGTTTTTT.

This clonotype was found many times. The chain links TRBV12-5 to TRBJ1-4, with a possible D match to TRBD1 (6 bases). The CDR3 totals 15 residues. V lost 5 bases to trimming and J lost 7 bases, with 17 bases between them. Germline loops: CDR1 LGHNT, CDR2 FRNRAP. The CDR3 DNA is TGTGCTAGTGGTGACCGGACAGTTCTGGTTGAAAAACTGTTTTTT. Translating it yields CASGDRTVLVEKLFF.

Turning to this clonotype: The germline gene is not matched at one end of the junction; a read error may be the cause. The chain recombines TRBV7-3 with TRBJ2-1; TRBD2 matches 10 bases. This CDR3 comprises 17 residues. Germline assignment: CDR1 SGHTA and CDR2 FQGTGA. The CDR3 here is CSSSLRAGGTYTDTQFF. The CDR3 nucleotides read TGTTCCAGCAGCCTACGAGCGGGGGGGACTTACACAGATACGCAGTTCTTC.

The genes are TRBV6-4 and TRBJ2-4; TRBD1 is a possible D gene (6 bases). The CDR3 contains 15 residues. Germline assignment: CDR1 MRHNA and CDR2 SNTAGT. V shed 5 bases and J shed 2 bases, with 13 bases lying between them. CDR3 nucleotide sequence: TGTGCCAGCAGTTTTGACGGACAGCCCAAAAACATTCAGTACTTC. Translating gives CASSFDGQPKNIQYF.

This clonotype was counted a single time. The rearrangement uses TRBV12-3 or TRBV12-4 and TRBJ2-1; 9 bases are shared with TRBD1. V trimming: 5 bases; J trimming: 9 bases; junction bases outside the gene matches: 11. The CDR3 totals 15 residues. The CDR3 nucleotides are TGTGCCAGCAGTCTCCTCGGACAGGGGAAAAGTGAGCAGTTCTTC. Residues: CASSLLGQGKSEQFF.

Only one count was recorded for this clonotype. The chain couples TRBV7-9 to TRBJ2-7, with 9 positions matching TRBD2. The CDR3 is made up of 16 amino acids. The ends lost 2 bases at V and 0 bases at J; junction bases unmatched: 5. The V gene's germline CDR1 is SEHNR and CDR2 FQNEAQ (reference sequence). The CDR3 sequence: CASSLKAGGPSYEQYF. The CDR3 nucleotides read TGTGCCAGCAGCTTAAAAGCGGGGGGCCCCTCCTACGAGCAGTACTTC.

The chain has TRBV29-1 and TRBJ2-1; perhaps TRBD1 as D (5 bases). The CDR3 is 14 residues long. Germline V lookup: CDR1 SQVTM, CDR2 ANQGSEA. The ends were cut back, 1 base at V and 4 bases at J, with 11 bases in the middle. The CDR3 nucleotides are TGCAGCGTTGAAGTCGGGCAGGGTTACAATGAGCAGTTCTTC. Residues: CSVEVGQGYNEQFF.

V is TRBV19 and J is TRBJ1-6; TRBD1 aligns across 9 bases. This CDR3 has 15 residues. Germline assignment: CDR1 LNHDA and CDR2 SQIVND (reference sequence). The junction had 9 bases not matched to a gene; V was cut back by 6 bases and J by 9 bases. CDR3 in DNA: TGTGCCAGTAGAACCGGGACAGGGTTAGGTTCACCCCTCCACTTT. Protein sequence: CASRTGTGLGSPLHF.

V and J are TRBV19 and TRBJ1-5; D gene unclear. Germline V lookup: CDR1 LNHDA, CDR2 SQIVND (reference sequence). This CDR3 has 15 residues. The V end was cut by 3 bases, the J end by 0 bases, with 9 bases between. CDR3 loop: CASSITRDSNQPQHF. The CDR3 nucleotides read TGTGCCAGTAGTATTACTAGGGATAGCAATCAGCCCCAGCATTTT.

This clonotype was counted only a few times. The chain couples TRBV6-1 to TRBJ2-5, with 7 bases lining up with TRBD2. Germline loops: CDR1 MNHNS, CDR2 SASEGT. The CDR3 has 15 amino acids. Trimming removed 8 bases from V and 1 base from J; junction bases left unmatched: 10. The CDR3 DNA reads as TGTGCCAGCCCAACTCCGGGGGGTGTCCAAGAGACCCAGTACTTC. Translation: CASPTPGGVQETQYF.

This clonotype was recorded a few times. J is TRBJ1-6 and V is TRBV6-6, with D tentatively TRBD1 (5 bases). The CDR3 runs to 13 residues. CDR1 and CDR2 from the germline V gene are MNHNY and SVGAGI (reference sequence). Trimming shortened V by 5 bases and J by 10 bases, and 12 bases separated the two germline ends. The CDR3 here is CASSPKGESPLHF. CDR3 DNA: TGTGCCAGCAGTCCAAAAGGGGAATCACCCCTCCACTTT.

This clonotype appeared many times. The CDR3 DNA reads as TGTGCCAGCAGTTACTTGGTGAAACGGAGAGGGGTGTACGAGCAGTACTTC. Protein sequence: CASSYLVKRRGVYEQYF. The chain uses TRBV6-5 and TRBJ2-7; D may match TRBD1 or TRBD2 (5 bases each). Between the trimmed V and J ends, which lost 1 base and 4 bases, there was a span of 20 bases. There are 17 residues in the CDR3. Germline loops: CDR1 MNHEY, CDR2 SVGAGI.

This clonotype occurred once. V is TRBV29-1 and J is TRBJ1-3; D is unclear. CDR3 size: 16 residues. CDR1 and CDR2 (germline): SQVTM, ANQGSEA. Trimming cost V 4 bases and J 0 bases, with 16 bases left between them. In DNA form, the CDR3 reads TGCAGCGTTGTGTTCCCTCAGGCCAACTCTGGAAACACCATATATTTT. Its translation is CSVVFPQANSGNTIYF. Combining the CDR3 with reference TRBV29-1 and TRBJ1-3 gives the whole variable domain SAVISQKPSRDICQRGTSLTIQCQVDSQVTMMFWYRQQPGQSLTLIATANQGSEATYESGFVIDKFPISRPNLTFSTLTVSNMSPEDSSIYLCSVVFPQANSGNTIYFGEGSWLTVV.

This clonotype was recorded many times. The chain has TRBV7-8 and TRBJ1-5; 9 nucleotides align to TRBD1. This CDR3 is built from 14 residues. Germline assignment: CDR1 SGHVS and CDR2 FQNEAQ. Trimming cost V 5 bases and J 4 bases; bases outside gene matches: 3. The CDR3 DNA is TGTGCCAGCAGCATCGGACAGGGGAATCAGCCCCAGCATTTT. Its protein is CASSIGQGNQPQHF.

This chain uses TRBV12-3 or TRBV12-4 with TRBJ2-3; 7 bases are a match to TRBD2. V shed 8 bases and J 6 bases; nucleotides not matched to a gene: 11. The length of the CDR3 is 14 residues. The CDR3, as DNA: TGTGCCAGCCTGCCTGCGGGAGTTCGGGATACGCAGTATTTT. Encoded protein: CASLPAGVRDTQYF.